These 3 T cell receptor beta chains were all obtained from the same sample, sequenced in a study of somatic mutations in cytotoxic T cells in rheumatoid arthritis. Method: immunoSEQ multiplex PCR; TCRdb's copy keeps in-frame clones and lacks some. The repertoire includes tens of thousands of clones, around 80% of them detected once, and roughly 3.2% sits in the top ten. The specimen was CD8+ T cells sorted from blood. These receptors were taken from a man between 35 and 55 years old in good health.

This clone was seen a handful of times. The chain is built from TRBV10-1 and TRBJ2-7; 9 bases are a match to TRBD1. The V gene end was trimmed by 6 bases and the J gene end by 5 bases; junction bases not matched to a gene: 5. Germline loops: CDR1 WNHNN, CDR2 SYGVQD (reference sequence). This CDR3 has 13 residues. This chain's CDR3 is CASSGTGFNEQYF. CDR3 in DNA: TGCGCCAGCAGCGGGACAGGGTTTAACGAGCAGTACTTC.

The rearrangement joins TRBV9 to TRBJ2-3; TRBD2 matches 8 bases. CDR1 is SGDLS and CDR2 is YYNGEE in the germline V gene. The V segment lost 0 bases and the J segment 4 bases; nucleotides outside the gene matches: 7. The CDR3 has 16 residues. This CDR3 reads CASSVVSGSDPDTQYF. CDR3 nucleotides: TGTGCCAGCAGCGTAGTGAGCGGGAGCGATCCAGATACGCAGTATTTT.

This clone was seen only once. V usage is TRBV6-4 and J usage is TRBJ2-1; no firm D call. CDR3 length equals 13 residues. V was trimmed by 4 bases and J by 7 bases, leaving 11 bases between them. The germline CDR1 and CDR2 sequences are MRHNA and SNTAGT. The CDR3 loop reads CASSAFEGNEQFF. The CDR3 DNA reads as TGTGCCAGCAGTGCCTTCGAAGGTAATGAGCAGTTCTTC.